This is a list of T cell receptor beta chains from one sample in a study of CD4+ T cells in melanoma. TCRdb keeps only in-frame clones here, not all; method: immunoSEQ multiplex PCR. The sample lists approximately 47,000 clones, roughly nine tenths occurring once. Sequencing was carried out using peripheral blood. The source is a human donor with melanoma. The CDR3 runs from the conserved cysteine through the conserved F or W. The D gene is left open where the match is weak. Only part of the rows carry a size: once, few, many, or a class if the clone is expanded.

D,V,size,J,CDR3,DNA
TRBD1,TRBV10-2,.,TRBJ1-1,CASRQGLTEAFF,TGCGCCAGCAGACAGGGGTTGACTGAAGCTTTCTTT
TRBD1,TRBV19,.,TRBJ2-1,CASSNPGQATYNEQFF,TGTGCCAGTAGTAATCCGGGACAGGCCACCTACAATGAGCAGTTCTTC
.,TRBV9,.,TRBJ2-1,CASSVVGGPSYNEQFF,TGTGCCAGCAGCGTAGTGGGGGGCCCTTCCTACAATGAGCAGTTCTTC
.,TRBV6-5,.,TRBJ1-3,CASSYKVGNTIYF,TGTGCCAGCAGTTATAAAGTCGGAAACACCATATATTTT
.,TRBV27,.,TRBJ2-7,CASSSETSSYEQYF,TGTGCCAGCAGTTCAGAAACTAGTTCCTACGAGCAGTACTTC
TRBD1,TRBV19,.,TRBJ2-1,CASSEQGAPHEQFF,TGTGCCAGTAGTGAACAGGGGGCCCCCCATGAGCAGTTCTTC
.,TRBV15,.,TRBJ1-2,CATSRPFNYGYTF,TGTGCCACCAGCAGACCCTTTAACTATGGCTACACCTTC
TRBD1,TRBV5-4,.,TRBJ1-1,CASRRQGETFF,TGTGCCAGCAGACGACAGGGAGAGACTTTCTTT
.,TRBV6-6,.,TRBJ1-1,CASSNRRTEAFF,TGTGCCAGCAGCAACCGGCGCACTGAAGCTTTCTTT
.,TRBV27,.,TRBJ2-7,CASSLLSDSYEQYF,TGTGCCAGCAGTTTATTGTCGGACTCCTACGAGCAGTACTTC
TRBD2,TRBV18,.,TRBJ2-3,CASSPSGLTDTQYF,TGTGCCAGCTCACCATCGGGACTAACAGATACGCAGTATTTT
.,TRBV30,.,TRBJ1-2,CAWSVHPVNYGYTF,TGTGCCTGGAGTGTACATCCAGTTAACTATGGCTACACCTTC
TRBD1,TRBV6-5,.,TRBJ2-5,CASRKTGGAETQYF,TGTGCCAGCAGGAAGACAGGGGGCGCGGAGACCCAGTACTTC
.,TRBV5-5,.,TRBJ2-7,CASSLALGLGYEQYF,TGTGCCAGCAGCTTGGCCCTGGGCTTGGGCTACGAGCAGTACTTC
.,TRBV7-2,.,TRBJ1-5,CASSFPGARQPQHF,TGTGCCAGCAGCTTCCCCGGGGCCCGACAGCCCCAGCATTTT
.,TRBV5-6,.,TRBJ1-1,CASSPSTQGLNTEAFF,TGTGCCAGCAGCCCCTCTACGCAGGGACTCAACACTGAAGCTTTCTTT
TRBD2,TRBV7-2,.,TRBJ2-5,CASSLEIAGGETQYF,TGTGCCAGCAGCTTGGAAATAGCGGGGGGGGAGACCCAGTACTTC
.,TRBV5-8,.,TRBJ1-5,CASSSLMGQPQHF,TGTGCCAGCAGCTCACTGATGGGTCAGCCCCAGCATTTT
.,TRBV6-6,once,TRBJ1-4,CASSQAATNEKLFF,TGTGCCAGCAGTCAGGCTGCAACTAATGAAAAACTGTTTTTT
.,TRBV19,.,TRBJ2-7,CASSIARRGYEQYF,TGTGCCAGTAGTATTGCCCGTAGGGGCTACGAGCAGTACTTC
.,TRBV4-3,.,TRBJ2-1,CASSPGEYNEQFF,TGCGCCAGCAGCCCCGGGGAGTACAATGAGCAGTTCTTC
.,TRBV27,once,TRBJ1-5,CASSSRGRGEGQPQHF,TGTGCCAGCAGTTCAAGGGGGAGGGGCGAGGGGCAGCCCCAGCATTTT
.,TRBV7-2,.,TRBJ1-6,CASSFEPLSPLHF,TGTGCCAGCAGCTTTGAACCACTTTCACCCCTCCACTTT
.,TRBV5-1,.,TRBJ1-2,CASSSPGLSGHNYGYTF,TGCGCCAGCAGCTCCCCAGGGTTAAGTGGGCATAACTATGGCTACACCTTC
.,TRBV4-1,.,TRBJ1-3,CASSLRGGFGNTIYF,TGCGCCAGCAGCCTGCGCGGGGGCTTTGGAAACACCATATATTTT
.,TRBV27,.,TRBJ1-3,CASSLGRGGGNTIYF,TGTGCCAGCAGCTTGGGTAGGGGCGGTGGAAACACCATATATTTT
.,TRBV27,.,TRBJ2-3,CASSLRTGWDTQYF,TGTGCCAGTTCTCTGAGAACAGGGTGGGATACGCAGTATTTT
.,TRBV7-8,.,TRBJ2-1,CASISPFDEQFF,TGTGCCAGCATCTCCCCCTTTGATGAGCAGTTCTTC
.,TRBV28,.,TRBJ2-2,CASSLVLNGGELFF,TGTGCCAGCAGTTTAGTCCTTAATGGCGGGGAGCTGTTTTTT
.,TRBV6-5,.,TRBJ2-7,CASSYGPGLTYEQYF,TGTGCCAGCAGTTACGGGCCAGGCCTCACGTACGAGCAGTACTTC
.,TRBV5-4,.,TRBJ2-7,CASSFEPGRWGEQYF,TGTGCCAGCAGCTTTGAACCAGGGAGGTGGGGCGAGCAGTACTTC
.,TRBV11-1,.,TRBJ1-2,CASSSRNTGGYTF,TGTGCCAGCAGCTCCAGAAACACCGGTGGCTACACCTTC
.,TRBV6-1,.,TRBJ1-3,CASGETFSGNTIYF,TGTGCCAGCGGCGAGACGTTCTCTGGAAACACCATATATTTT
.,TRBV19,.,TRBJ2-2,CASSMPRGTANTGELFF,TGTGCCAGTAGTATGCCCAGGGGAACGGCGAACACCGGGGAGCTGTTTTTT
.,TRBV7-8,.,TRBJ1-5,CASSLEGGQPQHF,TGTGCCAGCAGCTTAGAAGGGGGTCAGCCCCAGCATTTT
TRBD1,TRBV5-5,.,TRBJ1-1,CASSPARGFLSTEAFF,TGTGCCAGCAGCCCCGCCAGGGGGTTCTTGAGCACTGAAGCTTTCTTT
TRBD1,TRBV7-9,.,TRBJ2-5,CASSLARGPQETQYF,TGTGCCAGCAGCTTAGCCAGGGGGCCCCAAGAGACCCAGTACTTC
TRBD1,TRBV4-3,.,TRBJ2-3,CASSQNRGGTDTQYF,TGCGCCAGCAGCCAGAACAGGGGGGGCACAGATACGCAGTATTTT
TRBD1,TRBV30,.,TRBJ2-7,CAWSNHGQGLYEQYF,TGTGCCTGGAGTAACCATGGACAGGGGTTGTACGAGCAGTACTTC
.,TRBV30,.,TRBJ1-4,CAWSVWHEKLFF,TGTGCCTGGAGTGTATGGCATGAAAAACTGTTTTTT
TRBD2,TRBV2,.,TRBJ2-3,CASSYGLAGSTDTQYF,TGTGCCAGCAGCTACGGACTAGCGGGGAGCACAGATACGCAGTATTTT
.,TRBV7-9,.,TRBJ2-2,CASSPGGPYTGELFF,TGTGCCAGCAGTCCCGGGGGGCCCTACACCGGGGAGCTGTTTTTT